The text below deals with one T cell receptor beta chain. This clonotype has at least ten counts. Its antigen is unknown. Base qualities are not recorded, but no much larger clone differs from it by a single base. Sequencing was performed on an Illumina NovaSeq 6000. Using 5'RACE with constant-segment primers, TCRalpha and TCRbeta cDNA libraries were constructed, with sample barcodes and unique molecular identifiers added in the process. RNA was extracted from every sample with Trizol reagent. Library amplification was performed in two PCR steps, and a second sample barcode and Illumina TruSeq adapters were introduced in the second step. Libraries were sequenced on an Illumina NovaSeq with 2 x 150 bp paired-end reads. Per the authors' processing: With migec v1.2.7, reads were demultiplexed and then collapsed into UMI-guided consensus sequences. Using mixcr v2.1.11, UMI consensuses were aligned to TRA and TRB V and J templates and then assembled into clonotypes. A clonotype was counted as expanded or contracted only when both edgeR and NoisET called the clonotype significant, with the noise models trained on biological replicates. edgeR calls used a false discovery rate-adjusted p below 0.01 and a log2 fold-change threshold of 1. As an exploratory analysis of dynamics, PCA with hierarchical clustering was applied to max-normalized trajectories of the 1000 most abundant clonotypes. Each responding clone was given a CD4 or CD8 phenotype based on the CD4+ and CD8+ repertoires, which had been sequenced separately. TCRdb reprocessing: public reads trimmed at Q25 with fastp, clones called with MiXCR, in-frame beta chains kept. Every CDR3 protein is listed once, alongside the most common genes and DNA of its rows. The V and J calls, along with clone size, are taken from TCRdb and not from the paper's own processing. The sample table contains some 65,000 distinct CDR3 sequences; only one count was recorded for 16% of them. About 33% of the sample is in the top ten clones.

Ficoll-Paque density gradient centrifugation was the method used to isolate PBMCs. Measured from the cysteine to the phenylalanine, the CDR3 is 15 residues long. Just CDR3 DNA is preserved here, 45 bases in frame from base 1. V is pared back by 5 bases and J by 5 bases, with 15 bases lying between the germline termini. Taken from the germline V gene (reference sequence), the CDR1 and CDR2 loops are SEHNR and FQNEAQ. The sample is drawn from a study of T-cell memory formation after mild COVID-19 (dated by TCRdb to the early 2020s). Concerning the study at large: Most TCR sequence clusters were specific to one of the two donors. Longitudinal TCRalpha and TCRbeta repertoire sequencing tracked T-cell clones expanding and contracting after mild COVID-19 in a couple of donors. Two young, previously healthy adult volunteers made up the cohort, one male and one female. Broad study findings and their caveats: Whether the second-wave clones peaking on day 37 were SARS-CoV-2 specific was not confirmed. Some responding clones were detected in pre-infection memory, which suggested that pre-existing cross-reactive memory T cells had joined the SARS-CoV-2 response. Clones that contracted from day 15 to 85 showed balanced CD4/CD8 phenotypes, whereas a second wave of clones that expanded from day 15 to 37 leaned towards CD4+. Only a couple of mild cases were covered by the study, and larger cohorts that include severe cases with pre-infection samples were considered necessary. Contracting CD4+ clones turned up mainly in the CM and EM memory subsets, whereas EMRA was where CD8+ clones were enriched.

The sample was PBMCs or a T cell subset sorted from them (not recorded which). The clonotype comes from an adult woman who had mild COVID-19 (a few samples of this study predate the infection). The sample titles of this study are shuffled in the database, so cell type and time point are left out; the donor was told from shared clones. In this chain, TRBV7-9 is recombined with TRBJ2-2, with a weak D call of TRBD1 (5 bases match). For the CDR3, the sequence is CASSPETDLTGELFF. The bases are TGTGCCAGCAGCCCGGAGACAGACTTAACCGGGGAGCTGTTTTTT.